The 30 T cell receptor beta chains given below trace back to one sample, sequenced in a study of human T cells and chemical hapten exposure. Documented time point: patch test 2, 6 weeks after DPC sensitization. Specified treatment: therapeutic diphenylcyclopropenone sensitization with weekly scalp DPC. TCRdb used MiXCR to reprocess the RACE reads, holding one entry per CDR3 protein. The table has about 84,000 distinct CDR3 sequences, about 10% seen once. The source was whole blood, collected in connection with sensitization to the hapten diphenylcyclopropenone (DPC). The receptors come from a woman aged 45 to 65 with alopecia areata. Some clones in this sample may be carry-over from other donors' samples.

This clonotype was found many times. This sequence joins TRBV5-5 and TRBJ1-4, with unresolved D. The CDR3 has 14 amino acids. Trimming removed 1 base at V and 0 bases at J, with 4 bases between. Germline V gene data show CDR1 as SGHKS and CDR2 as YYEKEE (reference sequence). Written as DNA, the CDR3 is TGTGCCAGCAGCTTGTCTTCAACTAATGAAAAACTGTTTTTT. As protein: CASSLSSTNEKLFF.

This clonotype was counted ten times or more. This rearrangement joins TRBV11-2 to TRBJ2-3; D gene unclear. This CDR3 comprises 12 residues. CDR1 and CDR2 (germline): SGHAT, FQNNGV. V lost 7 bases and J lost 1, with 6 bases in between. The CDR3 loop reads CASNRGTDTQYF. CDR3 in DNA: TGTGCCAGCAATCGGGGCACAGATACGCAGTATTTT.

This clonotype was seen repeatedly, ten times or more. The rearrangement uses TRBV2 and TRBJ2-7, with 11 positions matching TRBD2. The germline V gene encodes CDR1 SNHLY and CDR2 FYNNEI. The CDR3 is made up of 14 amino acids. V lost 7 bases, J lost 6 bases, and 8 bases stayed unmatched. CDR3 sequence: CASKAGLAGTEQYF. CDR3 nucleotides: TGTGCCAGCAAGGCAGGACTAGCGGGTACCGAGCAGTACTTC.

This clonotype turned up a few times. V is TRBV18 and J is TRBJ2-5; 8 nucleotides line up with TRBD2. The CDR3 extends over 14 amino acids. Germline V CDR1 and CDR2: KGHSH, LQKENI. Trimming removed 8 bases from V and 2 bases from J; junction bases left unmatched: 7. CDR3 amino acids: CASRAGAEQETQYF. The CDR3 DNA reads as TGTGCCAGCCGAGCGGGAGCAGAACAAGAGACCCAGTACTTC.

The chain carries TRBV29-1 and TRBJ2-5, with D possibly matching TRBD2 (6 bases). CDR3 length: 13 residues. Germline V gene sequence: CDR1 SQVTM, CDR2 ANQGSEA. V was cut by 2 bases and J by 4 bases, with 11 bases left in between. CDR3 DNA: TGCAGCGTTGAACGGGGGTACGGAGAGACCCAGTACTTC. Protein product: CSVERGYGETQYF.

This clonotype was counted ten times or more. The chain recombines TRBV9 with TRBJ1-6; D is unclear. This CDR3 has 14 residues. CDR1 and CDR2 from the germline V gene are SGDLS and YYNGEE. Trimming left V 0 bases short and J 10 bases short, with 11 bases between. Written as DNA, the CDR3 is TGTGCCAGCAGCGTAGAGGTGTCAGAGTCACCCCTCCACTTT. This translates into CASSVEVSESPLHF.

The chain uses TRBV7-9 and TRBJ1-2; D call uncertain. Germline V gives CDR1 SEHNR, CDR2 FQNEAQ (reference sequence). Trimming removed 9 bases from V and 12 bases from J, with 14 bases in between. The CDR3 is 10 residues long. The CDR3 DNA reads TGTGCCAGTACAGCAGACCATCACACCTTC. Its translation: CASTADHHTF. Drawing the rest from reference TRBV7-9 and TRBJ1-2, the complete variable domain is DTGVSQNPRHKITKRGQNVTFRCDPISEHNRLYWYRQTLGQGPEFLTYFQNEAQLEKSRLLSDRFSAERPKGSFSTLEIQRTEQGDSAMYLCASTADHHTFGSGTRLTVV.

This clonotype appeared once. This sequence joins TRBV29-1 and TRBJ2-7; either TRBD1 or TRBD2 may supply D (5 bases each). Trimming cost V 6 bases and J 2 bases, with 17 bases left between them. Germline CDR1 is SQVTM and CDR2 is ANQGSEA. This CDR3 has 14 amino acids. The CDR3 DNA reads as TGCAGCGTGGGAACGGGACGGGCTACCTACGAGCAGTACTTC. Translated, it gives CSVGTGRATYEQYF.

This clonotype was detected ten times or more. This chain joins TRBV29-1 and TRBJ1-2; D call uncertain. This CDR3 is 13 amino acids long. Trimming cost V 1 base and J 2 bases, with 8 bases left between them. CDR1 SQVTM and CDR2 ANQGSEA come from the germline V gene. The CDR3 DNA sequence: TGCAGCGTTGAAGCAGTCAGGAACTATGGCTACACCTTC. Protein: CSVEAVRNYGYTF.

This clonotype showed up many times. The V gene is TRBV4-2, the J gene TRBJ2-1; D gene ambiguous. The CDR3 is made up of 17 amino acids. Germline values: CDR1 LGHNA, CDR2 YNFKEQ. The V end was cut by 1 base, the J end by 0 bases, with 13 bases between. The CDR3 protein is CASSQALAVGSYNEQFF. CDR3 in DNA: TGTGCCAGCAGCCAAGCGTTGGCGGTGGGCTCCTACAATGAGCAGTTCTTC.

In its sample, this clonotype was seen many times. The chain is built from TRBV4-3 and TRBJ2-1; 9 nucleotides match TRBD2. Germline lookup yields CDR1 LGHNA and CDR2 YSLEER. V lost 0 bases to trimming and J lost 4 bases; unmatched junction nucleotides: 4. The CDR3 covers 16 residues. The CDR3 loop is CASSQDPTSGYNEQFF. The CDR3 nucleotides read TGCGCCAGCAGCCAAGATCCGACTAGCGGATACAATGAGCAGTTCTTC.

This clonotype was detected a few times. The rearrangement joins TRBV18 to TRBJ1-1; D call uncertain. The CDR3 covers 15 residues. Germline values: CDR1 KGHSH, CDR2 LQKENI. Trimming removed 2 bases from V and 1 base from J, with 11 bases in between. The CDR3 nucleotides read TGTGCCAGCTCACCATTCCCAGTCGAGAACACTGAAGCTTTCTTT. It specifies CASSPFPVENTEAFF.

This clonotype was detected only a few times. The chain joins TRBV14 to TRBJ1-6; 7 bases match TRBD1. The germline CDR1 and CDR2 sequences are SGHDN and FVKESK. This CDR3 region has 15 residues. J was trimmed by 9 bases and V by 3 bases; bases with no gene match: 8. CDR3 DNA: TGTGCCAGCAGCCAGACACAGGGGTCAAGTTCACCCCTCCACTTT. This sequence encodes CASSQTQGSSSPLHF.

This clonotype has ten or more counts. The chain joins TRBV11-2 to TRBJ2-7, with D perhaps being TRBD1 or TRBD2 (5 bases each). The CDR3 runs 14 residues. CDR1 and CDR2 (germline): SGHAT, FQNNGV. Trimming removed 0 bases at V and 8 bases at J, with 14 bases between. The CDR3 sequence is CASSLDLSGTKQYF. CDR3 nucleotides: TGTGCCAGCAGCTTAGATCTGTCGGGGACGAAGCAGTACTTC.

This clonotype was detected only a few times. Without the conserved terminal phenylalanine or tryptophan, this CDR3 likely stems from a read error. This sequence joins TRBV28 and TRBJ1-1; D is perhaps TRBD1 (5 bases). With 4 bases removed from V and 0 bases from J, the gap between germline ends came to 9 bases. The CDR3 runs 14 residues. The germline V gene encodes CDR1 MDHEN and CDR2 SYDVKM. The DNA of the CDR3 is TGTGCCAGCAGTTCCGGGGCCATGAACACTGAAGCTTTCTTG. Encoded protein: CASSSGAMNTEAFL.

This clonotype was found many times. This chain uses TRBV7-9 with TRBJ2-1; 14 positions match TRBD2. The junction had 4 bases not matched to a gene; V was cut back by 5 bases and J by 16 bases. Germline CDR1 SEHNR, CDR2 FQNEAQ (reference sequence). CDR3 size: 12 residues. The chain's CDR3 is CASSRGTSGSFF. DNA of the CDR3: TGTGCCAGCAGCCGCGGGACTAGCGGGAGCTTCTTC.

V is TRBV4-2 and J is TRBJ2-7, with D unresolved. The CDR3 has 13 amino acids. The germline V gene encodes CDR1 LGHNA and CDR2 YNFKEQ. Trimming took off 4 bases at V and 6 bases at J, with 13 bases between the two ends. CDR3 loop: CASSPVGEGEQYF. For the CDR3, the DNA is TGTGCCAGCAGCCCCGTGGGTGAAGGCGAGCAGTACTTC.

This clonotype has ten or more counts. The rearrangement links TRBV3-1 to TRBJ1-1, with a weak D call TRBD1 (5 bases). The CDR3 contains 14 residues. In germline, CDR1 is LGHDT, CDR2 YNNKEL (reference sequence). The V end lost 4 bases, the J end lost 2 bases, and 11 bases lay between the germline ends. The CDR3 DNA follows: TGTGCCAGCAGCCGGGGCGACAGAAACACTGAAGCTTTCTTT. This translates into CASSRGDRNTEAFF.

This clonotype was counted ten times or more. The chain joins TRBV5-1 to TRBJ2-5; no definite D call. This CDR3 comprises 13 residues. Deletions cut 0 bases from V and 4 bases from J, with 7 bases between. Per germline, CDR1 SGHRS and CDR2 YFSETQ. CDR3 amino acids: CASSLGPRETQYF. Written as DNA, the CDR3 is TGCGCCAGCAGCTTGGGTCCGCGAGAGACCCAGTACTTC.

The V gene is TRBV2, the J gene TRBJ2-2, with TRBD2 identical over 9 bases. The CDR3 is made up of 14 amino acids. CDR1 is SNHLY and CDR2 is FYNNEI in the germline V gene. V was clipped by 9 bases and J by 5 bases; unmatched bases: 7. Here the CDR3 DNA reads TGTGCCAGTAGCGGGGGAGCGCGGACCGGGGAGCTGTTTTTT. As protein: CASSGGARTGELFF.

The genes are TRBV3-1 and TRBJ2-7; TRBD1 is a possible D gene (6 bases). Trimming took off 6 bases at V and 5 bases at J, with 14 bases between the two ends. The germline V gene has CDR1 LGHDT and CDR2 YNNKEL (reference sequence). The CDR3 runs to 13 residues. The CDR3: CASSLLTGHEQYF. Written as DNA, the CDR3 is TGTGCCAGCAGTTTACTGACAGGCCACGAGCAGTACTTC.

This clonotype has at least ten counts. The genes are TRBV6-6 and TRBJ2-2; D is uncertain. CDR3 size: 13 residues. CDR1 is MNHNY, CDR2 SVGAGI, per germline (reference sequence). Trimming left V 6 bases short and J 4 bases short, with 9 bases between. CDR3 amino acids: CASRGSSTGELFF. The CDR3 bases are TGTGCCAGCAGAGGGTCGTCCACCGGGGAGCTGTTTTTT.

This clonotype was observed a handful of times. The chain uses TRBV10-3 and TRBJ2-3, with D perhaps TRBD2 (6 bases). V dropped 0 bases and J dropped 6 bases, with 10 bases sitting between them. Germline CDR1 is ENHRY and CDR2 is SYGVKD. This CDR3 is 14 amino acids long. This chain's CDR3 is CAISESTSIDTQYF. CDR3 in DNA: TGTGCCATCAGTGAGTCAACTAGCATCGATACGCAGTATTTT.

This chain joins TRBV6-5 and TRBJ1-4; D is undetermined. This CDR3 spans 14 amino acids. CDR1 and CDR2 from the germline V gene are MNHEY and SVGAGI. Trimming pared 6 bases from V and 0 bases from J, leaving 8 bases between. This CDR3 is CASSPSATNEKLFF. In nucleotides, the CDR3 is TGTGCCAGCAGCCCCAGCGCAACTAATGAAAAACTGTTTTTT.

This clonotype showed up many times. The CDR3 loop is CSVFGYTGANTGELFF. The CDR3 DNA follows: TGCAGCGTTTTCGGTTATACAGGGGCGAACACCGGGGAGCTGTTTTTT. This chain links TRBV29-1 with TRBJ2-2; 7 bases agree with TRBD1. CDR1 SQVTM and CDR2 ANQGSEA come from the germline V gene. The V segment lost 5 bases and the J segment 0 bases; nucleotides outside the gene matches: 9. The CDR3 length is 16 residues.

This clonotype has more than one count but fewer than ten. The chain carries TRBV6-5 and TRBJ2-1, with 8 bases lining up with TRBD2. The CDR3 length is 13 residues. Germline assignment: CDR1 MNHEY and CDR2 SVGAGI. The junction had 12 bases not matched to a gene; V was cut back by 5 bases and J by 15 bases. CDR3 loop: CASSPSPGTSPFF. The CDR3 DNA follows: TGTGCCAGCAGTCCTTCTCCCGGGACTAGTCCGTTCTTC.

V is TRBV7-2 and J is TRBJ1-5; the D gene is possibly TRBD1 (5 bases). V was cut by 5 bases and J by 7 bases, with 18 bases left in between. This CDR3 contains 15 residues. Looked up from germline, CDR1 is SGHTA and CDR2 is FQGNSA. CDR3 nucleotides: TGTGCCAGCAGCCCTCAATGGCAGGGAACACAGCCCCAGCATTTT. This codes for CASSPQWQGTQPQHF.

This clonotype occurred a few times. This rearrangement joins TRBV3-1 to TRBJ2-1; 9 bases agree with TRBD1. This CDR3 has 17 amino acids. Per the germline V gene, CDR1 is LGHDT and CDR2 is YNNKEL (reference sequence). Trimming cost V 1 base and J 4 bases; bases outside gene matches: 8. The CDR3 reads CASSQARRGQGYNEQFF. The CDR3 nucleotides are TGTGCCAGCAGCCAAGCGCGGCGGGGACAGGGTTACAATGAGCAGTTCTTC.

V gene TRBV6-5 combines with J gene TRBJ2-7, with 7 bases fitting TRBD1. The V gene end was trimmed by 6 bases and the J gene end by 6 bases; junction bases not matched to a gene: 14. The CDR3 sequence is 15 residues long. The germline CDR1 and CDR2 sequences are MNHEY and SVGAGI. CDR3 sequence (DNA): TGTGCCAGCAGCCCTTCCATTTCGACAGGGACCGAGCAGTACTTC. This translates into CASSPSISTGTEQYF.

This clonotype has at least ten counts. J is TRBJ2-5 and V is TRBV3-1; D remains ambiguous. The CDR3 has 13 residues. The germline CDR1 and CDR2 sequences are LGHDT and YNNKEL (reference sequence). Deletions cut 2 bases from V and 5 bases from J, with 9 bases between. CDR3 protein: CASSQLSRETQYF. The CDR3 nucleotides read TGTGCCAGCAGCCAACTATCCAGGGAGACCCAGTACTTC.